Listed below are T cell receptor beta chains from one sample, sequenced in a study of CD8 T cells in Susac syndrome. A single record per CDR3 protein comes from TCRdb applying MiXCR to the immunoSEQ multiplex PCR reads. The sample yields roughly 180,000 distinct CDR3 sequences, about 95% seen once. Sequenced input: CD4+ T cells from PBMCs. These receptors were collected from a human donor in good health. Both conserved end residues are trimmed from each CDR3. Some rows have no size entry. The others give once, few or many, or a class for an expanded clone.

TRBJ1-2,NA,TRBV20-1,SATARASYGYT
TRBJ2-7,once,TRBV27,ASSLSGTTLEQY
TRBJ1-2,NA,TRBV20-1,SARPGQSYGYT
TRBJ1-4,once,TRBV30,AWRRTVTNEKLF
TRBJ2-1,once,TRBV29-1,SGGDRGGLYNEQF
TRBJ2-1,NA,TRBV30,AWTGSNEQF
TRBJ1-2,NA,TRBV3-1,ASSQVRGGYT
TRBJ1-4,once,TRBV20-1,SATTTNEKLF
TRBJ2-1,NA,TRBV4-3,ASRGVGYNEQF
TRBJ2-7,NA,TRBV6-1,ASSENLVLDSYEQY
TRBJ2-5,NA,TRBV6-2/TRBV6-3,ASSPQGRETQY
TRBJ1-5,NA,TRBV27,ASSSRQDVSNQPQH
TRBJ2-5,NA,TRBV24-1,ATSDLRREGRETQY
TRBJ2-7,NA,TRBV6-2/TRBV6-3,ASSYQGLDEQY
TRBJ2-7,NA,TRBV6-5,ASSKGVNGEQY
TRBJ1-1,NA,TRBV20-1,SAVGRLDTEAF
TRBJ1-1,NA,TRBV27,ASSSLRPLATEAF
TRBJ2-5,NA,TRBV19,ASSRRSQETQY
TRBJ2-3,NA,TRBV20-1,SAQRSTDTQY
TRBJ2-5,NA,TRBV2,ASSEREAQY
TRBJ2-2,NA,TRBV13,ASSLSRPSELF
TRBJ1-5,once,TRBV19,ASSTIGDRRNQPQH
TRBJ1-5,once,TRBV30,AWSPGAEQPQH
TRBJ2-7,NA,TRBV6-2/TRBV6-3,ASSFARGYEQY
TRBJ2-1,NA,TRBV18,ASHSGSYNEQF
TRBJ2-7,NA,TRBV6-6,ASSYSEGTGLNEQY
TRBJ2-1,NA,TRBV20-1,SAQHRVRNNEQF
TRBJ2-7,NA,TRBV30,AWRNRGYYEQY
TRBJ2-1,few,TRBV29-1,SVLTSGYNEQF
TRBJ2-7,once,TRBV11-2,ASSLFSRDPLHEQY
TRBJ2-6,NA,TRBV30,AWSLGTGSTGANVLT
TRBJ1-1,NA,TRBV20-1,SVLGTVDTEAF
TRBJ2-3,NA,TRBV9,ASSVAFRWDTQY
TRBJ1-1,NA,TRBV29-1,SVEGPEAF
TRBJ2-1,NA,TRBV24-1,ATSDLWLNEQF
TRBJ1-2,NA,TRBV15,ATSRDQGMHT
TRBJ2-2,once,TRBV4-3,ASSLASLHPTGELF
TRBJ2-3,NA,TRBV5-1,ASSTGQSTDTQY
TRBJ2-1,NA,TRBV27,ASSSLLAGEQF
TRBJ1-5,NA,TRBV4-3,ASSQRVINQPQH
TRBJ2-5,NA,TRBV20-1,SASRLAGVETQY
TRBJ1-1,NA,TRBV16,ASSQFASSTEAF
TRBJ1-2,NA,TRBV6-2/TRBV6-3,ASSLVYGYT
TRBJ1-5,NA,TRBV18,ASSPLGQGSNQPQH
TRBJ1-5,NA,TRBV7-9,ASSRSRQPQH
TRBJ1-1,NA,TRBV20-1,SAIGRITEAF
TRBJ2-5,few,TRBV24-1,ATSDAGQGRETQY
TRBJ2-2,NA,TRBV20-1,SATEVNTGELF
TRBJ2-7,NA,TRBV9,ASSRGQPTLY